These T cell receptor beta chains were read from a single sample in a study of T cell responses to AZD1222 COVID-19 vaccine. The assay was immunoSEQ multiplex PCR, and TCRdb's table has in-frame clones only and misses some. Of around 150,000 clones detected, less than 95% appear once; the ten largest clones hold approximately 1.4%. Sequenced material: peripheral blood, taken on day 0 of AZD1222 vaccination. All receptors come from an adult in good health. Each CDR3 is given with its conserved first and last residue. A D gene is named only where the DNA matches it firmly. The size of a clone is reported for some rows only, either as once, few or many, or as a class for expanded clones.

>TRBJ1-3|TRBV7-2|.|.
CASSLGGVRSGNTIYF
TGTGCCAGCAGCTTAGGAGGGGTTCGCTCTGGAAACACCATATATTTT
>TRBJ1-2|TRBV10-2|.|.
CASSEPRTPDRDGYTF
TGCGCCAGCAGTGAGCCCAGGACACCGGACCGCGACGGCTACACCTTC
>TRBJ1-6|TRBV4-1|.|.
CASSQTQWAADNSPLHF
TGCGCCAGCAGCCAAACTCAGTGGGCCGCGGATAATTCACCCCTCCACTTT
>TRBJ1-6|TRBV4-1|.|.
CASSQSRGSPLHF
TGCGCCAGCAGCCAGTCCAGGGGATCACCCCTCCACTTT
>TRBJ1-5|TRBV10-3|.|.
CAISERRGRNQPQHF
TGTGCCATCAGTGAGAGGAGGGGTCGCAATCAGCCCCAGCATTTT
>TRBJ1-2|TRBV5-1|TRBD1|.
CASSSPDRGNYGYTF
TGCGCCAGCAGCTCCCCCGACAGGGGAAACTATGGCTACACCTTC
>TRBJ2-7|TRBV28|.|.
CASSAGAGLMWEQYF
TGTGCCAGCAGTGCTGGGGCAGGGCTGATGTGGGAGCAGTACTTC
>TRBJ2-7|TRBV7-9|TRBD2|.
CASSLDGGRAGEQYF
TGTGCCAGCAGCTTAGACGGCGGGAGGGCCGGCGAGCAGTACTTC
>TRBJ2-3|TRBV19|.|.
CASETAGTDTQYF
TGTGCCAGCGAAACCGCTGGCACAGATACGCAGTATTTT
>TRBJ1-5|TRBV28|.|.
CASRGTGGTNQPQHF
TGTGCCAGTCGGGGGACGGGAGGGACCAATCAGCCCCAGCATTTT
>TRBJ1-3|TRBV25-1|.|.
CASSEWGSGNTIYF
TGTGCCAGCAGTGAATGGGGATCTGGAAACACCATATATTTT
>TRBJ1-6|TRBV6-5|.|.
CASTPPGGASPLHF
TGTGCCAGCACTCCCCCTGGGGGGGCCTCACCCCTCCACTTT
>TRBJ2-7|TRBV4-1|TRBD1|.
CASSPGQGNYEQYF
TGCGCCAGCAGCCCGGGACAGGGGAATTACGAGCAGTACTTC
>TRBJ2-5|TRBV19|.|few
CATRRQHLETQYF
TGTGCCACCCGAAGACAGCATCTAGAGACCCAGTACTTC
>TRBJ1-5|TRBV23-1|TRBD1|.
CASSQGTGNQPQHF
TGCGCCAGCAGTCAAGGGACAGGGAATCAGCCCCAGCATTTT
>TRBJ1-6|TRBV30|.|.
CAWRGGSSYNSPLHF
TGTGCCTGGAGGGGAGGGAGCTCCTATAATTCACCCCTCCACTTT
>TRBJ2-1|TRBV2|.|.
CASSTPGTNNEQFF
TGTGCCAGCAGCACCCCTGGGACGAACAATGAGCAGTTCTTC
>TRBJ2-5|TRBV5-1|TRBD2|.
CASDRGSGGHQETQYF
TGCGCCAGCGACCGGGGGAGCGGGGGCCATCAAGAGACCCAGTACTTC
>TRBJ1-1|TRBV28|TRBD1|.
CASSLSRGMGDRAEAFF
TGTGCCAGCAGTTTATCCAGGGGGATGGGGGATCGAGCTGAAGCTTTCTTT
>TRBJ2-1|TRBV6-6|TRBD1|.
CASSYSTGSHNEQFF
TGTGCCAGCAGTTACTCGACAGGGTCCCACAATGAGCAGTTCTTC
>TRBJ1-2|TRBV7-2|TRBD1|.
CASSLAQGGYGYTF
TGTGCCAGCAGCTTGGCTCAGGGGGGGTATGGCTACACCTTC
>TRBJ1-1|TRBV5-1|.|once
CASSRGGDYNLEAFF
TGCGCCAGCAGCCGTGGGGGGGACTATAACCTTGAAGCTTTCTTT
>TRBJ2-3|TRBV5-5|TRBD2|.
CASKAGGAFGTDTQYF
TGTGCCAGCAAAGCGGGGGGCGCCTTCGGCACAGATACGCAGTATTTT
>TRBJ1-2|TRBV7-9|.|.
CASSLNEGGNYGYTF
TGTGCCAGCAGCTTAAACGAGGGGGGGAACTATGGCTACACCTTC
>TRBJ2-7|TRBV5-6|TRBD1|.
CASSPQRTGSSYEQYF
TGTGCCAGCAGCCCACAAAGGACAGGGAGCTCCTACGAGCAGTACTTC
>TRBJ2-5|TRBV7-2|TRBD2|once
CASSYGRSGETQYF
TGTGCCAGCAGCTACGGGAGGTCGGGAGAGACCCAGTACTTC
>TRBJ1-6|TRBV28|.|.
CASHISSYNSPLHF
TGTGCCAGTCACATTAGCTCCTATAATTCACCCCTCCACTTT
>TRBJ1-1|TRBV10-3|.|.
CAISESGIPEAFF
TGTGCCATCAGTGAGAGCGGGATCCCTGAAGCTTTCTTT
>TRBJ2-3|TRBV9|.|.
CASSYSPEKMTTDTQYF
TGTGCCAGCAGCTACTCCCCGGAAAAGATGACAACAGATACGCAGTATTTT
>TRBJ2-7|TRBV11-2|.|few
CASSLEVHEQYF
TGTGCCAGCAGCTTAGAGGTCCACGAGCAGTACTTC
>TRBJ2-1|TRBV9|TRBD2|.
CASSVEGTRVDEQFF
TGTGCCAGCAGCGTAGAGGGGACTAGGGTAGATGAGCAGTTCTTC
>TRBJ1-2|TRBV3-1/TRBV3-2|.|once
CASSLNHGYTF
TGTGCCAGCAGTCTAAACCATGGCTACACCTTC
>TRBJ2-7|TRBV14|TRBD2|.
CASSQARGGVYEQYF
TGTGCCAGCAGCCAAGCGAGGGGAGGGGTCTACGAGCAGTACTTC
>TRBJ2-5|TRBV11-2|.|.
CASSPRSVRSYQETQYF
TGTGCCAGCAGCCCCCGATCGGTGCGCTCGTACCAAGAGACCCAGTACTTC
>TRBJ1-1|TRBV20-1|.|.
CSAPMNTEAFF
TGCAGTGCCCCAATGAACACTGAAGCTTTCTTT
>TRBJ2-2|TRBV6-1|.|few
CASSESRGGTGELFF
TGTGCCAGCAGTGAAAGCAGGGGAGGGACCGGGGAGCTGTTTTTT
>TRBJ1-1|TRBV7-9|.|.
CASSLELNTEAFF
TGTGCCAGCAGCTTAGAACTGAACACTGAAGCTTTCTTT
>TRBJ2-3|TRBV19|.|.
CASSEERYAEGDTQYF
TGTGCCAGTAGTGAGGAGCGTTACGCTGAGGGAGATACGCAGTATTTT
>TRBJ1-3|TRBV15|TRBD1|.
CATSPGTGVGNTIYF
TGTGCCACCAGCCCCGGGACAGGGGTTGGAAACACCATATATTTT
>TRBJ2-5|TRBV5-1|TRBD1|.
CASRPAGQGEETQYF
TGCGCCAGCAGGCCCGCGGGACAGGGGGAAGAGACCCAGTACTTC
>TRBJ1-4|TRBV2|.|.
CASSRVLEDEKLFF
TGTGCCAGCTCACGGGTGCTGGAGGATGAAAAACTGTTTTTT
>TRBJ1-4|TRBV30|.|.
CAWRSVGRVGEKLFF
TGTGCCTGGAGAAGCGTAGGCAGGGTGGGGGAAAAACTGTTTTTT